A single T cell receptor beta chain is shown here with its context. A much larger clonotype is one base distant, so this may be a read error. The sample originates from a study of glioma-infiltrating T cells. TCR alpha and beta CDR3 regions were amplified from RNA using iRepertoire nested multiplex PCR. Tissue mRNA or PBMC total RNA, roughly 85-450 ng, went into one-step reverse transcription and amplification. TCRdb re-called the multiplex PCR reads with MiXCR, one entry per CDR3 protein. The table lists about 140,000 distinct CDR3 sequences, about two fifths of them singletons. CDR3 size: 13 residues. CDR1 and CDR2 (germline): MNHNS, SASEGT. V trimming: 11 bases; J trimming: 5 bases; junction bases outside the gene matches: 9.

Sequencing was carried out using glioma tissue, nonneoplastic brain tissue, or PBMCs (not recorded which). V is TRBV6-1 and J is TRBJ2-1, with TRBD1 matching over 7 bases. The receptor was derived from a human donor with low-grade glioma or glioblastoma, undergoing nonglioma brain surgery, or in good health (not recorded which). The CDR3 nucleotides are TGTGCCGCGAGGGACAGTACCCACAATGAGCAGTTCTTC. Its translation is CAARDSTHNEQFF.